The 23 T cell receptor beta chains below were found in one sample sequenced in a study of spatial heterogeneity in lung cancer. These receptors have no identified antigens. General observations from the study: Within tumors, counts of expanded alpha and beta TCRs tracked tumor mutation counts.

Time point noted: sample taken at primary tumor resection. TCRdb reanalysed the 5' RACE reads using MiXCR and keeps one entry per CDR3 protein. The table shows around 20,000 distinct CDR3 sequences, with about 6.1% occurring only once. The input for sequencing was lung tumor tissue, taken at surgery. All receptors derive from a female donor with early-stage non-small cell lung cancer.

By share, this clonotype counts as medium-sized. The library was built for alpha chains, so this beta chain is an off-target read and its size means little. This rearrangement joins TRBV15 to TRBJ2-2, with 8 bases lining up with TRBD2. Trimming removed 3 bases from V and 4 bases from J; junction bases left unmatched: 10. Germline V gene sequence: CDR1 LNHNV, CDR2 YYDKDF (reference sequence). The CDR3 is 17 residues long. CDR3 sequence reads: CATSRPFPGLVTGELFF. CDR3 coding DNA: TGTGCCACCAGCAGGCCTTTTCCGGGACTAGTCACCGGGGAGCTGTTTTTT.

This clonotype was seen at least ten times. This beta chain was picked up by a library intended for alpha chains and is off target, so its count carries little meaning. The genes are TRBV7-6 and TRBJ2-7; D not certain. The length of the CDR3 is 12 residues. V was pared by 5 bases and J by 4 bases, with 9 bases between. Germline V CDR1 and CDR2: SGHVS, FNYEAQ. The CDR3 here is CASSLLGYEQYF. The CDR3 DNA follows: TGTGCCAGCAGCCTCTTAGGGTACGAGCAGTACTTC.

This clonotype came up a few times. Since the library was made to target alpha chains, this beta chain is a stray read and its abundance is not meaningful. The gene calls are TRBV27 and TRBJ2-7; TRBD1 aligns across 7 bases. J lost 0 bases, V lost 4 bases, and 9 bases had no gene match. Germline V gives CDR1 MNHEY, CDR2 SMNVEV (reference sequence). The CDR3 covers 16 residues. The CDR3, as DNA: TGTGCCAGCAGTTCAGGCAGGGGGTCCAGCTCCTACGAGCAGTACTTC. Protein product: CASSSGRGSSSYEQYF.

This clonotype was observed many times. The library was prepared for alpha chains; this beta chain is a stray read, so its frequency means little. The chain joins TRBV7-2 to TRBJ2-1, with 14 bases matching TRBD2. The CDR3 runs to 15 residues. CDR1 SGHTA and CDR2 FQGNSA come from the germline V gene. The V segment lost 1 base and the J segment 10 bases; nucleotides outside the gene matches: 3. The CDR3 DNA is TGTGCCAGCAGCTTAGAGGGGACTAGCGGGAGAGAGCAGTTCTTC. Translated: CASSLEGTSGREQFF.

This clonotype was counted at least ten times. A library prepared for alpha chains yielded this beta chain as an off-target read; its size is of little meaning. This rearrangement joins TRBV5-4 to TRBJ1-1; the match to TRBD1 covers 8 bases. The CDR3 consists of 15 residues. CDR1 is SGHNT, CDR2 YYREEE, per germline (reference sequence). J gave up 4 bases and V 6 bases, and 11 bases lay outside the gene matches. The CDR3 bases are TGTGCCAGCACCTTACAGGGGGGCTTAGGCACTGAAGCTTTCTTT. Amino acids: CASTLQGGLGTEAFF.

This clonotype was seen ten or more times. This beta chain turned up in a library designed for alpha chains; as an off-target read, its abundance says little. V usage is TRBV6-5 and J usage is TRBJ1-4; D unresolved. V dropped 4 bases and J dropped 7 bases, with 13 bases sitting between them. CDR1 and CDR2 (germline): MNHEY, SVGAGI. This CDR3 spans 14 amino acids. CDR3 in amino acids: CASSSVGFSEKLFF. The CDR3 coding sequence is TGTGCCAGCAGTTCCGTGGGTTTTAGTGAAAAACTGTTTTTT.

Details on this clonotype: This beta chain appears as a stray read in a library generated for alpha chains; its size is not informative. This rearrangement joins TRBV7-9 to TRBJ2-3; D gene ambiguous. CDR1 and CDR2 from the germline V gene are SEHNR and FQNEAQ (reference sequence). Trimming removed 3 bases at V and 1 base at J, with 5 bases between. The CDR3 consists of 13 residues. The CDR3 protein is CASSLERTDTQYF. The CDR3 DNA reads as TGTGCCAGCAGCTTGGAGCGCACAGATACGCAGTATTTT.

This clonotype was found many times. In a library made to pick up alpha chains, this beta chain is a stray read with a size that means little. The chain has TRBV20-1 and TRBJ2-1, with D tentatively TRBD2 (7 bases). CDR3 length equals 15 residues. The V and J ends lost 0 bases and 5 bases respectively, with 14 bases between them. Germline loops: CDR1 DFQATT, CDR2 SNEGSKA (reference sequence). Here the CDR3 DNA reads TGCAGTGCTAGAGATCTTGGGGGGGGCAACAATGAGCAGTTCTTC. This gives the protein CSARDLGGGNNEQFF.

In its sample, this clonotype was seen a few times. With the library built for alpha chains, this beta chain is off target and its frequency is not meaningful. The chain employs TRBV5-1 and TRBJ2-6; 10 nucleotides agree with TRBD1. V trimming: 4 bases; J trimming: 4 bases; junction bases outside the gene matches: 5. The CDR3 spans 16 residues. In germline, CDR1 is SGHRS, CDR2 YFSETQ. The CDR3 DNA follows: TGCGCCAGCAGCGGGACAGGGGAAGGAGGGGCCAACGTCCTGACTTTC. The encoded protein is CASSGTGEGGANVLTF.

The table lists this clonotype with many counts. Within a library made for alpha chains, this beta chain is off target, and its count is uninformative. CDR3 protein: CASSTTGSNQPQHF. The CDR3 nucleotides read TGTGCCAGCAGTACGACAGGGAGCAATCAGCCCCAGCATTTT. The chain is built from TRBV12-3 or TRBV12-4 and TRBJ1-5; 7 positions agree with TRBD1. After removal of 5 bases from V and 1 base from J, the junction contained 2 bases not matched to a gene. The CDR3 extends over 14 amino acids.

In its sample, this clonotype ranks as medium-sized (0.01 to 0.1%). Being off target in a library aimed at alpha chains, this beta chain has a size of little meaning. This rearrangement joins TRBV7-9 to TRBJ1-4; D not resolved. Trimming shortened V by 5 bases and J by 10 bases, and 11 bases separated the two germline ends. Germline V lookup: CDR1 SEHNR, CDR2 FQNEAQ (reference sequence). The CDR3 length is 12 residues. This chain's CDR3 is CASSPGKRKLFF. The CDR3, as DNA: TGTGCCAGCAGCCCCGGGAAGAGAAAACTGTTTTTT.

This clonotype was seen ten or more times. In a library made to pick up alpha chains, this beta chain is a stray read with a size that means little. The CDR3 nucleotides are TGTGCCAGCAGCCTTATAGGGGGAGGCTACGAGCAGTACTTC. This gives the protein CASSLIGGGYEQYF. V is TRBV28 and J is TRBJ2-7, with D possibly being TRBD1 or TRBD2 (6 bases each). CDR3 length: 14 amino acids. The germline V and J ends were trimmed by 6 bases and 3 bases, with 15 bases remaining between them. Germline values: CDR1 MDHEN, CDR2 SYDVKM.

This clonotype is medium-sized. The library was prepared for alpha chains; this beta chain is a stray read, so its frequency means little. The chain combines TRBV7-3 with TRBJ1-6, with 7 bases aligning to TRBD1. Trimming removed 2 bases from V and 10 bases from J; junction bases left unmatched: 2. Germline V lookup: CDR1 SGHTA, CDR2 FQGTGA. The CDR3 totals 13 residues. For the CDR3, the DNA is TGTGCCAGCAGCTTAGACAGGGAATCACCCCTCCACTTT. Protein product: CASSLDRESPLHF. The full variable domain, completed using reference TRBV7-3 and TRBJ1-6, is GAGVSQTPSNKVTEKGKYVELRCDPISGHTALYWYRQSLGQGPEFLIYFQGTGAADDSGLPNDRFFAVRPEGSVSTLKIQRTERGDSAVYLCASSLDRESPLHFGNGTRLTVT.

In its sample, this clonotype was seen many times. In a library made to pick up alpha chains, this beta chain is a stray read with a size that means little. The rearrangement uses TRBV7-2 and TRBJ2-1; 12 bases match TRBD2. The CDR3 spans 16 residues. The J segment lost 10 bases and the V segment lost 1 base, leaving 8 bases of the junction unmatched. CDR1 SGHTA and CDR2 FQGNSA come from the germline V gene. The CDR3 here is CASSLVWSSGREEQFF. CDR3 in DNA: TGTGCCAGCAGCTTAGTATGGTCTAGCGGGAGGGAGGAGCAGTTCTTC.

This clonotype was seen ten or more times. For a library built for alpha chains, this beta chain is a stray read; little rests on its size. V and J are TRBV29-1 and TRBJ2-1; 9 bases align to TRBD1. The junction had 9 bases not matched to a gene; V was cut back by 5 bases and J by 4 bases. Germline CDR1 and CDR2: SQVTM and ANQGSEA. CDR3 size: 15 residues. CDR3 protein: CSVQNDRGSYNEQFF. In DNA, the CDR3 is TGCAGCGTTCAAAATGACAGGGGGAGTTACAATGAGCAGTTCTTC.

This clonotype was recorded many times. Found in a library prepared for alpha chains, this beta chain is an off-target read, and its abundance has little meaning. The chain carries TRBV28 and TRBJ2-3; TRBD2 matches 13 bases. J was trimmed by 6 bases and V by 7 bases; bases with no gene match: 7. Germline CDR1 and CDR2: MDHEN and SYDVKM. This CDR3 has 15 amino acids. The CDR3 loop is CASNGLAGDEDTQYF. CDR3 nucleotide sequence: TGTGCCAGCAACGGACTAGCGGGAGACGAGGATACGCAGTATTTT.

By share, this clonotype counts as medium-sized. Since the library was made to target alpha chains, this beta chain is a stray read and its abundance is not meaningful. This chain uses TRBV29-1 with TRBJ2-5; D possibly corresponds to TRBD2 (6 bases). The CDR3 totals 12 residues. The V gene lost 3 bases and the J gene lost 3 bases, with 8 bases spanning the gap. Looked up from germline, CDR1 is SQVTM and CDR2 is ANQGSEA. This CDR3 is CSVDRGKETQYF. CDR3 DNA: TGCAGCGTTGATCGCGGGAAAGAGACCCAGTACTTC.

This clonotype was detected many times. This beta chain lies outside the target of a library built for alpha chains; its clone size means little. The CDR3 region is CASSFNTGSDGYTF. CDR3 in DNA: TGCGCCAGCAGCTTCAATACAGGGTCGGATGGCTACACCTTC. The V and J genes are TRBV5-1 and TRBJ1-2; D perhaps matches TRBD1 (6 bases). Germline assignment: CDR1 SGHRS and CDR2 YFSETQ. The germline V and J ends were trimmed by 2 bases and 6 bases, with 14 bases remaining between them. The CDR3 spans 14 residues.

This clonotype showed up just a few times. This beta chain appears as a stray read in a library generated for alpha chains; its size is not informative. This chain links TRBV20-1 with TRBJ2-3, with TRBD2 identical over 7 bases. This CDR3 contains 16 residues. Germline V lookup: CDR1 DFQATT, CDR2 SNEGSKA (reference sequence). V was pared by 0 bases and J by 2 bases, with 8 bases of the junction left unmatched. The CDR3 DNA reads TGCAGTGCTAGAGATGTCTCTAGCGGCCTCACAGATACGCAGTATTTT. This codes for CSARDVSSGLTDTQYF.

This clonotype was recorded at least ten times. With the library built for alpha chains, this beta chain is off target and its frequency is not meaningful. This chain uses TRBV28 with TRBJ2-1; D may be TRBD1 (7 bases). The CDR3 has 14 amino acids. Germline CDR1 reads MDHEN; CDR2 reads SYDVKM. Trimming pared 5 bases from V and 6 bases from J, leaving 14 bases between. The CDR3 DNA reads as TGTGCCAGCAGTCCAGGGGGGACGATCAATGAGCAGTTCTTC. It encodes CASSPGGTINEQFF.

This clonotype was seen repeatedly, ten times or more. This beta chain is an off-target read within a library intended for alpha chains, so its frequency means little. This chain joins TRBV7-9 and TRBJ2-5, with D possibly matching TRBD2 (6 bases). Germline-derived CDR1 and CDR2 are SEHNR and FQNEAQ (reference sequence). V was trimmed by 1 base and J by 1 base, leaving 10 bases between them. There are 15 residues in the CDR3. Written as DNA, the CDR3 is TGTGCCAGCAGCTTAGTATTAGCGGCCCAAGAGACCCAGTACTTC. Protein: CASSLVLAAQETQYF. Looking up the rest from reference TRBV7-9 and TRBJ2-5 gives the full variable domain: DTGVSQNPRHKITKRGQNVTFRCDPISEHNRLYWYRQTLGQGPEFLTYFQNEAQLEKSRLLSDRFSAERPKGSFSTLEIQRTEQGDSAMYLCASSLVLAAQETQYFGPGTRLLVL.

This clonotype was seen more than once but under ten times. This beta chain turned up in a library designed for alpha chains; as an off-target read, its abundance says little. V usage is TRBV9 and J usage is TRBJ2-3; D is unresolved. In germline, CDR1 is SGDLS, CDR2 YYNGEE. The CDR3 is 17 amino acids. Trimming stripped 0 bases from V and 3 bases from J, with 17 bases between. The CDR3 here is CASSVGLRQPTTDTQYF. DNA of the CDR3: TGTGCCAGCAGCGTAGGTTTGAGACAACCCACGACAGATACGCAGTATTTT.

This clonotype was observed many times. Because this beta chain is a stray read in a library intended to capture alpha chains, its abundance should not be given much weight. The CDR3 reads CASSESGELFF. In DNA, the CDR3 is TGCGCCAGCAGTGAGTCCGGGGAGCTGTTTTTT. The chain has TRBV10-2 and TRBJ2-2; D remains unclear. Germline values: CDR1 WSHSY, CDR2 SAAADI. CDR3 length: 11 amino acids. V was cut by 0 bases and J by 7 bases, with 0 bases left in between.